These 7 T cell receptor beta chains were all obtained from the same sample, sequenced in a study of blood T cell repertoires in COVID-19 (dated by TCRdb to the early 2020s). Library construction relied on the immunoSEQ multiplex PCR assay. TCRdb retrieved this table from immuneACCESS and kept in-frame rearrangements only. Not all clones are present; in checked studies, unresolved V genes account for under half, and no reason is known for the remainder. The sample table records a few hundred thousand clones; roughly 84% of these occur just once. Of the sample, about 7% is held by the ten largest clones. The sample consisted of PBMCs or T cells enriched from blood (not recorded which). These receptors all stem from a woman aged 40 to 55 who had recovered from COVID-19.

Only a few counts were recorded for this clone. The rearrangement uses TRBV2 and TRBJ2-5, with 9 nucleotides matching TRBD1. CDR1 SNHLY and CDR2 FYNNEI come from the germline V gene. There are 13 residues in the CDR3. V trimming: 6 bases; J trimming: 5 bases; junction bases outside the gene matches: 4. This CDR3 is CASSGTGLETQYF. CDR3 DNA: TGTGCCAGCAGCGGGACAGGGCTGGAGACCCAGTACTTC.

The J gene is TRBJ2-1, the V gene TRBV27; maybe TRBD1 (6 bases). Germline lookup yields CDR1 MNHEY and CDR2 SMNVEV (reference sequence). Trimming left V 6 bases short and J 4 bases short, with 19 bases between. The CDR3 consists of 16 residues. The CDR3 loop is CASRMRTAGAYNEQFF. The CDR3 nucleotides read TGTGCCAGCAGAATGCGGACGGCAGGGGCTTACAATGAGCAGTTCTTC.

V is TRBV7-8 and J is TRBJ1-1; D not certain. CDR1 and CDR2 (germline): SGHVS, FQNEAQ. This CDR3 contains 13 residues. V lost 4 bases and J 0 bases, leaving 6 bases between the germline ends. The CDR3 coding sequence is TGTGCCAGCAGCTACACTATGAACACTGAAGCTTTCTTT. Translating it yields CASSYTMNTEAFF.

Note on this clone: The sample has other DNA sequences that encode this CDR3 too. This chain uses TRBV3-1 (or the pseudogene TRBV3-2) with TRBJ2-3, with unresolved D. Trimming removed 2 bases from V and 5 bases from J, with 8 bases in between. Germline assignment: CDR1 LGHDT and CDR2 YNNKEL (reference sequence). This CDR3 contains 13 residues. The CDR3 protein is CASSQRGGDTQYF. For the CDR3, the DNA is TGTGCCAGCAGCCAACGAGGTGGAGATACGCAGTATTTT.

The J gene is TRBJ1-1, the V gene TRBV30; no firm D call. With 5 bases removed from V and 0 bases from J, the gap between germline ends came to 16 bases. CDR1 and CDR2 (germline): GTSNPN, SVGIG (reference sequence). This CDR3 contains 15 residues. Here the CDR3 reads CAWEGSRQMNTEAFF. The CDR3 DNA is TGTGCCTGGGAGGGAAGTCGACAAATGAACACTGAAGCTTTCTTT.

The chain carries TRBV12-3 or TRBV12-4 and TRBJ2-1, with D possibly being TRBD1 (6 bases). Trimming left V 6 bases short and J 10 bases short, with 16 bases between. This CDR3 is 13 amino acids long. CDR3 sequence: CASSRTFTGEQFF. The CDR3 nucleotides are TGTGCCAGCAGCCGGACGTTTACAGGGGAGCAGTTCTTC.

The genes are TRBV10-3 and TRBJ2-1; 8 bases align to TRBD2. CDR3 length: 18 residues. V was pared by 4 bases and J by 0 bases, with 11 bases of the junction left unmatched. Germline CDR1 reads ENHRY; CDR2 reads SYGVKD. CDR3 nucleotide sequence: TGTGCCATCAGTGTGACAGCGGGAGAGGTTAACTCCTACAATGAGCAGTTCTTC. This translates into CAISVTAGEVNSYNEQFF.